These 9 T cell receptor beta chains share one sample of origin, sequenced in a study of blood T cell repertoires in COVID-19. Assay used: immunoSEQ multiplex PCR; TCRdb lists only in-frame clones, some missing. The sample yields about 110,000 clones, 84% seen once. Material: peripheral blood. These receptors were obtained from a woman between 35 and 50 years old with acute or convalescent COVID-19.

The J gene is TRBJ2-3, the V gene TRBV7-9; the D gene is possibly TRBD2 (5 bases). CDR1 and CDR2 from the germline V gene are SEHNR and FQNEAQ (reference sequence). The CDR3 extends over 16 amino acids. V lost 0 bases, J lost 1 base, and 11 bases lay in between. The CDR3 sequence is CASSLALAMGTDTQYF. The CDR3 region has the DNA TGTGCCAGCAGCTTAGCGTTAGCGATGGGCACAGATACGCAGTATTTT.

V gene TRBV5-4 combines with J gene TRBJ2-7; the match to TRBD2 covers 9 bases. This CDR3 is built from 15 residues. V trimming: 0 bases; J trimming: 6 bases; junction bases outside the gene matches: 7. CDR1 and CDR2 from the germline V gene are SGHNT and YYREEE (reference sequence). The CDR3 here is CASSLVVSGGGEQYF. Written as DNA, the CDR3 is TGTGCCAGCAGCTTGGTAGTTAGCGGGGGAGGCGAGCAGTACTTC.

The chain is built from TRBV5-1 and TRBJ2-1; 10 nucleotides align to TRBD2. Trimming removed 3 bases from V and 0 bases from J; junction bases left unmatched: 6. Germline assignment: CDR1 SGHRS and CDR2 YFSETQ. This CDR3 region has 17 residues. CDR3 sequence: CASSYQAGGSSYNEQFF. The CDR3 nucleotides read TGCGCCAGCAGCTATCAAGCGGGGGGGAGCTCCTACAATGAGCAGTTCTTC.

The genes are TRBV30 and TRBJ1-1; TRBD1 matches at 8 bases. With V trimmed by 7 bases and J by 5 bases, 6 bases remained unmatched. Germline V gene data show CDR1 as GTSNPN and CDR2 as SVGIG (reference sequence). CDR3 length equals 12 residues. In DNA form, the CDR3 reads TGTGCCTATCAGGGGGCGAGTACTGAAGCTTTCTTT. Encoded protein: CAYQGASTEAFF.

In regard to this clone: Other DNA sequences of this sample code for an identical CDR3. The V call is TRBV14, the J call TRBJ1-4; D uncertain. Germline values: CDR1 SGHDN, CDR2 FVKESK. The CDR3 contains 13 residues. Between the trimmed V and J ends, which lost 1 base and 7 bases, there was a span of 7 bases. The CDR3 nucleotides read TGTGCCAGCAGCCAAGTGTCCAGTGAAAAACTGTTTTTT. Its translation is CASSQVSSEKLFF.

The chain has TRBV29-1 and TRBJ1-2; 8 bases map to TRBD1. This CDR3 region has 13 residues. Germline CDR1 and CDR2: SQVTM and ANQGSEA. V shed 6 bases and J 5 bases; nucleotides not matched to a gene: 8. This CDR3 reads CSVTQTGDYGYTF. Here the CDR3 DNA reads TGCAGCGTGACACAGACAGGGGATTATGGCTACACCTTC.

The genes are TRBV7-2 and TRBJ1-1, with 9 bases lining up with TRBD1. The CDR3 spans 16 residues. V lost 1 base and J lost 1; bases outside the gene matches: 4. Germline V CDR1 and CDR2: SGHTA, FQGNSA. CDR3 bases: TGTGCCAGCAGCTTAGGACAGGGGGGGCCGAACACTGAAGCTTTCTTT. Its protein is CASSLGQGGPNTEAFF.

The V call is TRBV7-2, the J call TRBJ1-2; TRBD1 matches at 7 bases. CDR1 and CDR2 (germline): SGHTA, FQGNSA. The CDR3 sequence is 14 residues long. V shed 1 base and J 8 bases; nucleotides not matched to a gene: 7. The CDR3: CASSLGGTARGYTF. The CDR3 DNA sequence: TGTGCCAGCAGCTTAGGAGGGACAGCTCGGGGCTACACCTTC. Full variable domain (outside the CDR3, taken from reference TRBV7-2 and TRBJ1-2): GAGVSQSPSNKVTEKGKDVELRCDPISGHTALYWYRQSLGQGLEFLIYFQGNSAPDKSGLPSDRFSAERTGGSVSTLTIQRTQQEDSAVYLCASSLGGTARGYTFGSGTRLTVV.

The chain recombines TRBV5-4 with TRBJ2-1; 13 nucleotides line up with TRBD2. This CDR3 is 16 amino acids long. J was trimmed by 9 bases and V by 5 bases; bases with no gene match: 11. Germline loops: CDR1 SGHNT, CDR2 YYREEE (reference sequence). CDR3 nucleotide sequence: TGTGCCAGCAGAAAATCACTAGCGGGGGGGCGAGGTGAGCAGTTCTTC. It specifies CASRKSLAGGRGEQFF.